What follows are 16 T cell receptor beta chains derived from one specimen sequenced in a study of T cell responses to AZD1222 COVID-19 vaccine. Sequencing was performed with immunoSEQ multiplex PCR; in TCRdb, only in-frame clones are kept and a portion is missing. The table lists over 40,000 clones, more than 80% of them singletons. This material consisted of peripheral blood, taken on day 0 of AZD1222 vaccination. Receptors originate from an adult in good health.

This clone was observed a handful of times. This sequence joins TRBV28 and TRBJ2-7; 11 bases are shared with TRBD2. Trimming took 1 base from V and 3 from J; bases not matched to a gene: 14. CDR1 and CDR2 from the germline V gene are MDHEN and SYDVKM. This CDR3 is 19 amino acids long. The CDR3 region is CASSLLAPLGLAVIYEQYF. CDR3 nucleotides: TGTGCCAGCAGTTTATTGGCTCCGTTGGGACTAGCGGTGATCTACGAGCAGTACTTC.

The V and J genes are TRBV28 and TRBJ2-7; D may correspond to TRBD1 or TRBD2 (6 bases each). V lost 3 bases to trimming and J lost 2 bases, with 14 bases between them. The CDR3 spans 15 residues. Germline CDR1 and CDR2: MDHEN and SYDVKM. CDR3 sequence reads: CASSLYGGFAYEQYF. DNA of the CDR3: TGTGCCAGCAGTTTGTACGGGGGCTTCGCCTACGAGCAGTACTTC.

The rearrangement uses TRBV20-1 and TRBJ1-3; no clear D gene. This CDR3 has 11 residues. The germline CDR1 and CDR2 sequences are DFQATT and SNEGSKA (reference sequence). V lost 6 bases, J lost 4 bases, and 7 bases lay in between. CDR3 sequence (DNA): TGCAGTGCCCCTTGGGGAAACACCATATATTTT. This codes for CSAPWGNTIYF.

This clone was found once. This rearrangement joins TRBV5-1 to TRBJ2-1; the D gene is possibly TRBD2 (6 bases). CDR3 length equals 14 residues. Trimming removed 4 bases from V and 9 bases from J, with 17 bases in between. Germline loops: CDR1 SGHRS, CDR2 YFSETQ. The CDR3 coding sequence is TGCGCCAGCAGCCGAGACACGGAGGGTCTTGAGCAGTTCTTC. Translating gives CASSRDTEGLEQFF.

The chain carries TRBV12-3 or TRBV12-4 and TRBJ2-7, with a weak D call TRBD1 (6 bases). V was pared by 0 bases and J by 7 bases, with 7 bases between. CDR3 size: 12 residues. CDR3 sequence reads: CASSLAQGEQYF. The DNA of the CDR3 is TGTGCCAGCAGTTTAGCGCAGGGGGAGCAGTACTTC.

The chain links TRBV5-6 to TRBJ1-5; D ambiguous. Germline-derived CDR1 and CDR2 are SGHDT and YYEEEE. Trimming pared 4 bases from V and 6 bases from J, leaving 17 bases between. The CDR3 has 15 amino acids. CDR3 in amino acids: CASSRLTSAPQPQHF. The CDR3 DNA sequence: TGTGCCAGCAGCCGTTTAACCTCCGCCCCTCAGCCCCAGCATTTT.

J is TRBJ2-7 and V is TRBV28; 9 bases map to TRBD1. With 7 bases clipped from V and 5 bases from J, the junction kept 12 bases outside the gene matches. Germline CDR1 and CDR2: MDHEN and SYDVKM. The CDR3 length is 15 residues. The CDR3: CASMLSGTGMNEQYF. The CDR3 DNA follows: TGTGCCAGCATGTTATCCGGGACAGGGATGAACGAGCAGTACTTC.

The chain employs TRBV28 and TRBJ2-7; 8 bases match TRBD1. The CDR3 is 14 residues long. Germline V gives CDR1 MDHEN, CDR2 SYDVKM. V gave up 7 bases and J gave up 4 bases; unmatched junction bases: 9. CDR3 bases: TGTGCCAGCACCGCGACAGGGGAAGAGTACGAGCAGTACTTC. Its translation: CASTATGEEYEQYF.

This clone was detected once. The chain joins TRBV4-1 to TRBJ2-3, with TRBD1 matching 7 bases. The germline gives CDR1 MGHRA, CDR2 YSYEKL. J lost 0 bases, V lost 3 bases, and 3 bases had no gene match. The CDR3 is 15 residues long. In nucleotides, the CDR3 is TGCGCCAGCAGCCATCGGACAGGTAGCACAGATACGCAGTATTTT. This translates into CASSHRTGSTDTQYF.

The V and J genes are TRBV5-1 and TRBJ2-1; the D gene could be TRBD1 or TRBD2 (5 bases each). CDR1 and CDR2 (germline): SGHRS, YFSETQ. This CDR3 region has 12 residues. V was pared by 5 bases and J by 5 bases, with 8 bases between. CDR3 sequence: CASRRDDNEQFF. The CDR3 nucleotides are TGCGCCAGCAGGAGGGACGACAATGAGCAGTTCTTC.

This clone was seen at least ten times. The V call is TRBV5-8, the J call TRBJ2-7; TRBD1 is a possible D gene (5 bases). CDR1 SGHTS and CDR2 YDEGEE come from the germline V gene. The CDR3 length is 14 residues. Deletions cut 2 bases from V and 6 bases from J, with 15 bases between. The CDR3 DNA is TGTGCCAGCAGCTTCAGGGCGGTGACAGCCGAGCAGTACTTC. Protein: CASSFRAVTAEQYF.

J is TRBJ2-2 and V is TRBV11-2; possibly TRBD1 or TRBD2 for D (5 bases each). The germline gives CDR1 SGHAT, CDR2 FQNNGV. Trimming removed 0 bases from V and 7 bases from J, with 18 bases in between. CDR3 length equals 17 residues. CDR3 nucleotides: TGTGCCAGCAGCTTAGATAGGGGACCGGGCTCCGGCGGGGAGCTGTTTTTT. Protein sequence: CASSLDRGPGSGGELFF.

The chain recombines TRBV20-1 with TRBJ1-1; D gene unclear. The germline gives CDR1 DFQATT, CDR2 SNEGSKA (reference sequence). Trimming removed 2 bases from V and 8 bases from J, with 9 bases in between. This CDR3 is built from 11 residues. CDR3: CSARLSGEAFF. The CDR3 DNA is TGCAGTGCTAGATTGTCCGGCGAAGCTTTCTTT.

V and J are TRBV3-1 (or the pseudogene TRBV3-2) and TRBJ2-7; D may be TRBD2 (6 bases). From germline, CDR1 is LGHDT and CDR2 YNNKEL (reference sequence). V gave up 3 bases and J gave up 2 bases, with 17 bases separating them. The CDR3 is made up of 16 amino acids. CDR3 residues: CASSQGGRVFAYEQYF. CDR3 nucleotides: TGTGCCAGCAGCCAGGGGGGAAGGGTTTTCGCCTACGAGCAGTACTTC.

This chain uses TRBV19 with TRBJ1-4, with D possibly being TRBD1 (6 bases). Between the trimmed V and J ends, which lost 11 bases and 8 bases, there was a span of 9 bases. There are 10 residues in the CDR3. The germline CDR1 and CDR2 sequences are LNHDA and SQIVND (reference sequence). The CDR3 DNA reads TGTGCCGGAGGACAGGAAAAACTGTTTTTT. This gives the protein CAGGQEKLFF.

The chain carries TRBV20-1 and TRBJ1-5; TRBD1 might be the D (5 bases). The CDR3 contains 11 residues. Looked up from germline, CDR1 is DFQATT and CDR2 is SNEGSKA (reference sequence). Trimming took off 3 bases at V and 11 bases at J, with 11 bases between the two ends. DNA for the CDR3: TGCAGTGCTAGGGGGGTGGGAGCCCAGCATTTT. Protein sequence: CSARGVGAQHF.